Below, 9 T cell receptor beta chains from the same sample are listed, as sequenced in a study of blood T cells in healthy people across ages. A second PCR, run for roughly 6 to 11 cycles, used a sample-barcoded 5' primer plus a J-beta primer mix. A single record per CDR3 protein comes from TCRdb applying MiXCR to the 5' RACE reads. The sample contains some 1.5 million distinct CDR3 sequences, less than 45% of which appear only once. Input material: blood. The origin of the receptors is a woman between 18 and 30 years old in good health.

The V and J genes are TRBV5-1 and TRBJ2-1; the D is unclear. Germline V gene sequence: CDR1 SGHRS, CDR2 YFSETQ. This CDR3 contains 14 residues. V lost 2 bases and J lost 5, with 11 bases in between. In DNA form, the CDR3 reads TGCGCCAGCAGCTTAAGGCCCCACGACAATGAGCAGTTCTTC. It codes for CASSLRPHDNEQFF.

This clonotype was recorded at least ten times. The CDR3 nucleotides read TGCAGTGCTAGCAGTGGGAGGAACTCCTACAATGAGCAGTTCTTC. This sequence encodes CSASSGRNSYNEQFF. The chain recombines TRBV20-1 with TRBJ2-1; D may be TRBD2 (6 bases). V lost 3 bases and J lost 0, with 12 bases in between. Germline-derived CDR1 and CDR2 are DFQATT and SNEGSKA (reference sequence). The CDR3 spans 15 residues.

This clonotype was picked up a small number of times. V and J are TRBV7-2 and TRBJ2-5, with D possibly being TRBD2 (5 bases). V gave up 4 bases and J gave up 11 bases, with 23 bases separating them. The CDR3 contains 15 residues. Germline-derived CDR1 and CDR2 are SGHTA and FQGNSA. The CDR3 sequence is CASSSPTRTSNEQYF. In DNA form, the CDR3 reads TGTGCCAGCAGCTCCCCTACTAGAACCTCCAATGAGCAGTACTTC.

This clonotype was recorded a few times. This sequence joins TRBV30 and TRBJ2-4, with D uncertain. The J call may be faulty, since TRBJ2-7 better matches the DNA end. The CDR3 extends over 13 amino acids. CDR1 and CDR2 (germline): GTSNPN, SVGIG (reference sequence). The CDR3 loop is CAWSASPGYEQYF. The CDR3 bases are TGTGCCTGGAGTGCCAGCCCAGGCTACGAGCAGTACTTC.

J is TRBJ1-5 and V is TRBV21-1. TRBV21-1 is annotated as a pseudogene. CDR3 length: 17 amino acids. The CDR3 spells CASSKLDLRGGDQPQHF. The CDR3 DNA is TGTGCCAGCAGCAAATTGGATTTGAGGGGAGGGGATCAGCCCCAGCATTTT.

In regard to this clonotype: Compared with germline, one end of the junction differs, possibly owing to a read error. This rearrangement joins TRBV27 to TRBJ2-1; either TRBD1 or TRBD2 may supply D (5 bases each). The germline V gene has CDR1 MNHEY and CDR2 SMNVEV (reference sequence). This CDR3 has 16 amino acids. CDR3 DNA sequence: TGTGCCAGCAGTTTATCCGCGCCGGGGCCGTACAATGAGCAGTCCTTC. This codes for CASSLSAPGPYNEQSF.

This chain connects TRBV6-2 or TRBV6-3 to TRBJ1-2, with TRBD1 identical over 8 bases. Germline CDR1 MNHEY, CDR2 SVGEGT. After removal of 5 bases from V and 2 bases from J, the junction contained 4 bases not matched to a gene. The CDR3 spans 14 residues. The CDR3 DNA is TGTGCCAGCAGTCCGACAGGGGAAAACTATGGCTACACCTTC. Its translation is CASSPTGENYGYTF.

The chain links TRBV25-1 to TRBJ2-1; 12 positions agree with TRBD1. The CDR3 runs to 17 residues. Germline V CDR1 and CDR2: MGHDK, SYGVNS. The V segment lost 5 bases and the J segment 8 bases; nucleotides outside the gene matches: 13. The CDR3 here is CASSRMTGTGGWDEQFF. CDR3 nucleotides: TGTGCCAGCAGTCGGATGACCGGGACAGGGGGCTGGGATGAGCAGTTCTTC.

This chain uses TRBV11-2 with TRBJ1-6; no reliable D call. V lost 4 bases, J lost 5 bases, and 15 bases lay in between. This CDR3 is 16 amino acids long. Looked up from germline, CDR1 is SGHAT and CDR2 is FQNNGV. The CDR3 sequence: CASSSQTRNNNSPLHF. DNA of the CDR3: TGTGCCAGCAGCTCCCAGACACGAAATAATAATTCACCCCTCCACTTT.